One sample yielded the 31 T cell receptor beta chains listed below, sequenced in a study of read filtering for tumor transcriptome and immune sequencing. From roughly 400 ng of RNA, a library with molecular barcoded alpha/delta and beta/gamma adaptors was made. Via MiXCR, TCRdb re-called the reads, giving one row per CDR3 protein. The sample includes tens of thousands of distinct CDR3 sequences, around 18% of them seen just once. Material for sequencing was a population of CD138-negative cells sorted from bone marrow. The receptors shown here come from a donor over 35 with multiple myeloma.

The chain couples TRBV5-1 to TRBJ2-1, with D unresolved. This CDR3 has 16 amino acids. Germline V gene data show CDR1 as SGHRS and CDR2 as YFSETQ. Between the trimmed V and J ends, which lost 4 bases and 0 bases, there was a span of 14 bases. Here the CDR3 reads CASSTGATLSYNEQFF. The CDR3 nucleotides read TGCGCCAGCAGCACCGGAGCTACCCTCTCCTACAATGAGCAGTTCTTC.

This clonotype was counted many times. The chain combines TRBV2 with TRBJ2-5; D unclear. Trimming shortened V by 5 bases and J by 1 base, and 14 bases separated the two germline ends. The CDR3 has 15 amino acids. Germline assignment: CDR1 SNHLY and CDR2 FYNNEI. Here the CDR3 DNA reads TGTGCCAGCAGTACCCCCCGCGAGGCCCAAGAGACCCAGTACTTC. This translates into CASSTPREAQETQYF.

On this clonotype itself: Relative to the germline gene, one junction end is altered; a read error may explain this. The chain is built from TRBV10-3 and TRBJ2-1, with D perhaps matching TRBD2 (5 bases). The CDR3 length is 15 residues. Germline CDR1 and CDR2: ENHRY and SYGVKD. This CDR3 reads CAISSGTPSYNEEFF. DNA for the CDR3: TGTGCCATCAGTAGCGGTACCCCTTCCTACAATGAGGAGTTCTTC.

This clonotype was recorded many times. This rearrangement joins TRBV28 to TRBJ2-1; TRBD1 matches 9 bases. CDR1 and CDR2 (germline): MDHEN, SYDVKM. The junction had 3 bases not matched to a gene; V was cut back by 7 bases and J by 8 bases. The CDR3 spans 12 residues. The CDR3 DNA is TGTGCCAGCAACGGACAGGGGTATGAGCAGTTCTTC. Its translation: CASNGQGYEQFF.

This clonotype was detected only once. With a much larger clone just one base away, this may be a read error. The CDR3 DNA reads TGTGCCAGCAGCCGGACAGCTCCTGGGGCCAACGTCCTGACTTTC. It encodes CASSRTAPGANVLTF. The chain employs TRBV28 and TRBJ2-6; a possible D gene is TRBD1 (6 bases). Germline V gene lookup returns CDR1 MDHEN and CDR2 SYDVKM. This CDR3 is built from 15 residues. Trimming stripped 6 bases from V and 2 bases from J, with 11 bases between.

This clonotype was seen many times. The J gene is TRBJ2-1, the V gene TRBV5-1; no clear D. The CDR3 consists of 14 residues. The germline V gene encodes CDR1 SGHRS and CDR2 YFSETQ. Trimming stripped 4 bases from V and 8 bases from J, with 16 bases between. CDR3 coding DNA: TGCGCCAGCAGCACGACCGGGTTCAGCGATGAGCAGTTCTTC. It encodes CASSTTGFSDEQFF.

On this clonotype itself: This may be a read error, as it is one base from a much larger clone. The J gene is TRBJ2-3, the V gene TRBV12-3 or TRBV12-4, with 8 bases identical to TRBD2. The length of the CDR3 is 14 residues. The DNA for the CDR3 is TGTGCCAGCAGTCTCGGGGGGGGCACAGGTACGCAGTATTTT. Its translation: CASSLGGGTGTQYF.

This clonotype was detected ten times or more. The gene calls are TRBV5-1 and TRBJ1-5; unclear D gene. CDR3 length: 15 amino acids. The germline CDR1 and CDR2 sequences are SGHRS and YFSETQ. V dropped 3 bases and J dropped 0 bases, with 10 bases sitting between them. The CDR3 nucleotides are TGCGCCAGCAGCTCAGGAGGGTATAGCAATCAGCCCCAGCATTTT. Translating gives CASSSGGYSNQPQHF.

This clonotype was found many times. This sequence joins TRBV4-1 and TRBJ2-2; D possibly corresponds to TRBD1 (5 bases). Trimming pared 9 bases from V and 5 bases from J, leaving 19 bases between. Germline values: CDR1 MGHRA, CDR2 YSYEKL. The CDR3 runs to 15 residues. DNA for the CDR3: TGCGCCAGTAAAGGGGCTACTCTTCGAACCGGGGAGCTGTTTTTT. Protein sequence: CASKGATLRTGELFF.

This clonotype was seen repeatedly, ten times or more. CDR3 nucleotide sequence: TGTGCCACCAGTGATTTGGGGTGGCCCCAGCCCCAGCATTTT. It is translated as CATSDLGWPQPQHF. The chain recombines TRBV24-1 with TRBJ1-5; D uncertain. CDR1 is KGHDR, CDR2 SFDVKD, per germline. The CDR3 spans 14 residues. Trimming shortened V by 0 bases and J by 7 bases, and 9 bases separated the two germline ends.

This chain links TRBV5-1 with TRBJ1-4, with D possibly TRBD1 on 6 matching bases. In germline, CDR1 is SGHRS, CDR2 YFSETQ. Trimming pared 1 base from V and 5 bases from J, leaving 15 bases between. This CDR3 is built from 16 residues. The CDR3 DNA is TGCGCCAGCAGCTTGTCCGGCGGCCAGGGGAATGAAAAACTGTTTTTT. Amino acids: CASSLSGGQGNEKLFF.

As for this clonotype: An end of the junction does not agree with germline; a read error may underlie this. The chain is built from TRBV29-1 and TRBJ2-1, with D tentatively TRBD2 (6 bases). Germline V gene sequence: CDR1 SQVTM, CDR2 ANQGSEA. The CDR3 spans 12 residues. The CDR3 sequence is CGVSGGKYEQFF. In nucleotides, the CDR3 is TGCGGCGTTTCGGGCGGGAAATATGAGCAGTTCTTC.

This clonotype was recorded a few times. Because the CDR3 is missing its conserved closing phenylalanine or tryptophan, this is likely a read error. CDR3 region: CASSQRLEQYL. CDR3 coding DNA: TGTGCCAGCAGCCAAAGATTAGAGCAGTACCTC. This rearrangement joins TRBV12-3 or TRBV12-4 to TRBJ2-7, with D unresolved. The CDR3 is 11 residues long. Trimming pared 6 bases from V and 7 bases from J, leaving 10 bases between.

The rearrangement joins TRBV28 to TRBJ2-7, with D possibly TRBD1 on 6 matching bases. The germline V gene has CDR1 MDHEN and CDR2 SYDVKM. V lost 1 base to trimming and J lost 2 bases, with 18 bases between them. This CDR3 region has 17 residues. CDR3 in amino acids: CASSLSTMGDRPYEQYF. The CDR3 DNA reads TGTGCCAGCAGTTTATCCACAATGGGAGACAGGCCCTACGAGCAGTACTTC.

This clonotype appeared many times. The chain couples TRBV15 to TRBJ2-7, with a weak D call TRBD1 (6 bases). This CDR3 has 15 residues. Germline V lookup: CDR1 LNHNV, CDR2 YYDKDF (reference sequence). V lost 3 bases to trimming and J lost 6 bases, with 18 bases between them. The CDR3 region has the DNA TGTGCCACCAGCAGGGAATTAACAGGGTGGACCGAGCAGTACTTC. This gives the protein CATSRELTGWTEQYF.

The sample holds many counts of this clonotype. V is TRBV29-1 and J is TRBJ2-1; 7 bases are a match to TRBD2. The CDR3 consists of 16 residues. The trim removed 4 bases at V and 6 bases at J, leaving 15 bases unmatched. Germline CDR1 reads SQVTM; CDR2 reads ANQGSEA. The CDR3 nucleotides read TGCAGCGTTGTTTTAGCGGGTCGCCGGGCGGTCAATGAGCAGTTCTTC. The encoded protein is CSVVLAGRRAVNEQFF.

This clonotype was found many times. The rearrangement links TRBV29-1 to TRBJ2-1; perhaps TRBD2 as D (5 bases). CDR1 SQVTM and CDR2 ANQGSEA come from the germline V gene. The CDR3 covers 14 residues. V was trimmed by 6 bases and J by 4 bases, leaving 16 bases between them. CDR3: CSVGRGRGYNEQFF. CDR3 bases: TGCAGCGTCGGTAGAGGGCGCGGGTACAATGAGCAGTTCTTC.

The sample holds many counts of this clonotype. The CDR3 reads CASSDSGRAPNEKLFF. DNA for the CDR3: TGTGCCAGCAGTGATAGCGGACGGGCCCCGAATGAAAAACTGTTTTTT. The chain is built from TRBV12-3 or TRBV12-4 and TRBJ1-4; D is ambiguous. This CDR3 spans 16 amino acids. V was pared by 5 bases and J by 5 bases, with 18 bases between.

As to this clonotype: A much larger clonotype is one base distant, so this may be a read error. V usage is TRBV14 and J usage is TRBJ2-1; 8 nucleotides match TRBD1. CDR1 and CDR2 from the germline V gene are SGHDN and FVKESK. CDR3 length: 16 amino acids. Germline trimming cut 5 bases from V and 3 bases from J; bases unmatched to any gene: 9. For the CDR3, the DNA is TGTGCCAGCAGCTATCTAGGGACAGGAGACTACAATGAGCAGTTCTTC. It yields the protein CASSYLGTGDYNEQFF. The full variable domain, with the rest looked up from reference TRBV14 and TRBJ2-1, is EAGVTQFPSHSVIEKGQTVTLRCDPISGHDNLYWYRRVMGKEIKFLLHFVKESKQDESGMPNNRFLAERTGGTYSTLKVQPAELEDSGVYFCASSYLGTGDYNEQFFGPGTRLTVL.

This clonotype was seen repeatedly, ten times or more. The V call is TRBV12-5, the J call TRBJ2-5; D remains ambiguous. V gave up 1 base and J gave up 1 base, with 13 bases separating them. The CDR3 totals 16 residues. Germline assignment: CDR1 LGHNT and CDR2 FRNRAP. CDR3 coding DNA: TGTGCTAGTGGTTTGGGACACCTCCAATCCCAAGAGACCCAGTACTTC. Amino acids: CASGLGHLQSQETQYF.

This clonotype was seen repeatedly, ten times or more. This chain links TRBV10-3 with TRBJ2-1, with 9 bases identical to TRBD2. CDR1 and CDR2 from the germline V gene are ENHRY and SYGVKD. The CDR3 loop spans 12 amino acids. V shed 8 bases and J 7 bases; nucleotides not matched to a gene: 3. Here the CDR3 reads CAILSGGNEQFF. CDR3 coding DNA: TGTGCCATCCTGAGCGGGGGGAATGAGCAGTTCTTC.

This clonotype has at least ten counts. The chain employs TRBV29-1 and TRBJ2-2; the D is unclear. Trimming took 4 bases from V and 4 from J, leaving 16 bases between them. The CDR3 runs to 15 residues. Germline-derived CDR1 and CDR2 are SQVTM and ANQGSEA. The CDR3 region is CSVVSPSSGTGELFF. The CDR3 bases are TGCAGCGTTGTTTCGCCATCTTCGGGCACCGGGGAGCTGTTTTTT.

This clonotype was recorded many times. The chain recombines TRBV20-1 with TRBJ2-7; 11 bases are shared with TRBD1. This CDR3 contains 14 residues. The junction had 3 bases not matched to a gene; V was cut back by 1 base and J by 4 bases. Looked up from germline, CDR1 is DFQATT and CDR2 is SNEGSKA (reference sequence). CDR3 in DNA: TGCAGTGCTAGAGTCGGGACAGGGGGTTACGAGCAGTACTTC. It specifies CSARVGTGGYEQYF.

At least ten counts were recorded for this clonotype. The V and J genes are TRBV7-2 and TRBJ2-1; no clear D. Germline CDR1 SGHTA, CDR2 FQGNSA. V was cut by 7 bases and J by 5 bases, with 15 bases left in between. This CDR3 is 14 amino acids long. The CDR3 reads CASKRSFIDNEQFF. The CDR3 bases are TGTGCCAGCAAAAGGTCTTTTATCGACAATGAGCAGTTCTTC. The complete variable domain, with remaining parts taken from reference TRBV7-2 and TRBJ2-1, reads GAGVSQSPSNKVTEKGKDVELRCDPISGHTALYWYRQSLGQGLEFLIYFQGNSAPDKSGLPSDRFSAERTGGSVSTLTIQRTQQEDSAVYLCASKRSFIDNEQFFGPGTRLTVL.

This clonotype was counted many times. The CDR3 DNA is TGTGCCAGCAGCATGGGACTAGCGGGTAAAGATACGCAGTATTTT. Amino acid sequence: CASSMGLAGKDTQYF. The chain has TRBV7-9 and TRBJ2-3, with TRBD2 matching 12 bases. CDR1 and CDR2 from the germline V gene are SEHNR and FQNEAQ (reference sequence). The CDR3 consists of 15 residues. V was pared by 5 bases and J by 5 bases, with 5 bases of the junction left unmatched.

This clonotype was observed a few times. V and J are TRBV7-3 and TRBJ2-3; 12 bases are shared with TRBD2. V shed 5 bases, J shed 8 bases, and the junction held 5 bases outside the gene matches. The CDR3 totals 14 residues. Germline CDR1 SGHTA, CDR2 FQGTGA. CDR3 region: CASSPSSGGGTQYF. CDR3 DNA: TGTGCCAGCAGCCCCTCTAGCGGGGGGGGTACGCAGTATTTT.

There are a few counts of this clonotype. This chain connects TRBV28 to TRBJ2-1, with TRBD2 matching over 9 bases. This CDR3 region has 16 residues. V trimming: 5 bases; J trimming: 6 bases; junction bases outside the gene matches: 11. Germline CDR1 MDHEN, CDR2 SYDVKM. This CDR3 is CASSPRLLAGVNEQFF. DNA for the CDR3: TGTGCCAGCAGTCCCCGTTTATTAGCGGGAGTCAATGAGCAGTTCTTC.

This clonotype has at least ten counts. The chain uses TRBV4-1 and TRBJ1-4; D uncertain. The CDR3 contains 14 residues. Germline CDR1 is MGHRA and CDR2 is YSYEKL. V lost 0 bases and J lost 7, with 9 bases in between. The CDR3 region is CASSQEGFGEKLFF. The DNA for the CDR3 is TGCGCCAGCAGCCAAGAGGGTTTTGGTGAAAAACTGTTTTTT.

This clonotype showed up many times. V gene TRBV20-1 combines with J gene TRBJ1-1; 10 bases fit TRBD1. The CDR3 contains 13 residues. V lost 5 bases and J lost 3; bases outside the gene matches: 3. CDR1 and CDR2 from the germline V gene are DFQATT and SNEGSKA (reference sequence). Here the CDR3 reads CSAGDRGDTEAFF. The DNA for the CDR3 is TGCAGTGCTGGGGACAGGGGAGACACTGAAGCTTTCTTT.

As for this clonotype: A clone one base away is much larger, so this may be a read error. The CDR3 does not close with the conserved phenylalanine or tryptophan, likely indicating a read error. V gene TRBV7-3 combines with J gene TRBJ2-3; D is perhaps TRBD2 (6 bases). V was cut by 6 bases and J by 2 bases, with 12 bases left in between. The germline V gene encodes CDR1 SGHTA and CDR2 FQGTGA. The CDR3 extends over 14 amino acids. DNA for the CDR3: TGTGCCAGCAGTTTAGCGGTACACACAGATACGCAGTATGTT. This sequence encodes CASSLAVHTDTQYV.

Many counts were recorded for this clonotype. The genes are TRBV2 and TRBJ2-7; D remains ambiguous. The germline CDR1 and CDR2 sequences are SNHLY and FYNNEI. The V end lost 0 bases, the J end lost 6 bases, and 12 bases lay between the germline ends. The CDR3 is made up of 14 amino acids. CDR3: CASSEAGRPIEQYF. The CDR3 coding sequence is TGTGCCAGCAGTGAAGCGGGCAGGCCCATCGAGCAGTACTTC.